The T cell receptor (beta chain) under discussion was sequenced for a study of blood T cell repertoires in COVID-19. Profiling relied on immunoSEQ multiplex PCR, and the TCRdb table lists in-frame clones only, not all of them. The table lists roughly 150,000 clones, approximately 85% of them singletons. V shed 6 bases and J 7 bases; nucleotides not matched to a gene: 15. The length of the CDR3 is 15 residues. Germline CDR1 is SQVTM and CDR2 is ANQGSEA. This TCR was recovered from a man aged 45-65 years with acute or convalescent COVID-19. The J gene is TRBJ2-7, the V gene TRBV29-1, with 10 positions matching TRBD1. Sequencing was carried out using peripheral blood. CDR3 sequence reads: CSVIHTRQGANEQYF. The CDR3, as DNA: TGCAGCGTGATACATACCCGACAGGGGGCGAATGAGCAGTACTTC.